Listed here are 32 T cell receptor beta chains from one sample, sequenced in a study of long-term antiretroviral therapy in people with HIV. This was the immunoSEQ v3.0 assay at survey level. Clones were sequenced by immunoSEQ multiplex PCR, and TCRdb holds only the in-frame ones, with some missing. There are 9,500 to 12,000 clones in the sample; about 81% occur only once, and under 20% lies in the top ten. Source: unsorted PBMCs, taken 1.8 years after starting antiretroviral therapy. Every receptor here comes from a man aged 40-49 years with HIV.

The J gene is TRBJ2-1, the V gene TRBV5-1; no definite D call. The CDR3 spans 11 residues. V was cut by 0 bases and J by 9 bases, with 4 bases left in between. Germline CDR1 and CDR2: SGHRS and YFSETQ. This CDR3 reads CASSLESEQFF. The CDR3 DNA is TGCGCCAGCAGCTTGGAGAGTGAGCAGTTCTTC.

This sequence joins TRBV7-2 and TRBJ2-7; no firm D call. CDR1 is SGHTA, CDR2 FQGNSA, per germline. V lost 5 bases to trimming and J lost 0 bases, with 14 bases between them. The CDR3 has 15 residues. CDR3: CASSHLSGSSYEQYF. The CDR3 DNA sequence: TGTGCCAGCAGCCACCTCTCGGGTAGCTCCTACGAGCAGTACTTC.

This chain uses TRBV19 with TRBJ1-3, with D unresolved. V lost 6 bases, J lost 3 bases, and 15 bases lay in between. Germline values: CDR1 LNHDA, CDR2 SQIVND (reference sequence). This CDR3 region has 15 residues. The CDR3, as DNA: TGTGCCAGTAGCTACGGCCGGGGTAATGGAAACACCATATATTTT. Its protein is CASSYGRGNGNTIYF.

About this clone: The junction differs from germline at one of its ends, possibly a read error. The V call is TRBV7-9, the J call TRBJ2-5, with 8 bases aligning to TRBD2. CDR3 length: 15 amino acids. Germline V gene data show CDR1 as SEHNR and CDR2 as FQNEAQ (reference sequence). CDR3 sequence (DNA): TGTGCCAGCAGCTTCGAGCGGGAGCTCCAAAAGACCCAGTACTTC. This gives the protein CASSFERELQKTQYF.

V and J are TRBV9 and TRBJ2-3; 7 positions agree with TRBD2. V lost 3 bases, J lost 1 base, and 2 bases stayed unmatched. The CDR3 has 14 amino acids. From germline, CDR1 is SGDLS and CDR2 YYNGEE. CDR3 DNA: TGTGCCAGCAGCGGTACTAGCGGCACAGATACGCAGTATTTT. This translates into CASSGTSGTDTQYF.

The genes are TRBV28 and TRBJ2-3, with 9 bases lining up with TRBD2. The CDR3 covers 15 residues. Germline loops: CDR1 MDHEN, CDR2 SYDVKM. The V gene end was trimmed by 6 bases and the J gene end by 5 bases; junction bases not matched to a gene: 9. Here the CDR3 DNA reads TGTGCCAGCAGCGGGATAGCGGGAGCGGGAGATACGCAGTATTTT. This translates into CASSGIAGAGDTQYF.

J is TRBJ2-2 and V is TRBV2, with D unresolved. V gave up 1 base and J gave up 2 bases, with 11 bases separating them. The CDR3 has 16 residues. Per germline, CDR1 SNHLY and CDR2 FYNNEI. The CDR3 DNA is TGTGCCAGCAGTGAAGATGGGTGGAAAAACACCGGGGAGCTGTTTTTT. As protein: CASSEDGWKNTGELFF.

This chain connects TRBV2 to TRBJ1-4, with 10 bases aligning to TRBD1. J was trimmed by 3 bases and V by 5 bases; bases with no gene match: 3. The CDR3 has 15 residues. Germline V gene sequence: CDR1 SNHLY, CDR2 FYNNEI. CDR3 sequence: CASSRQGASNEKLFF. The CDR3 nucleotides are TGTGCCAGCAGTCGACAGGGGGCTTCTAATGAAAAACTGTTTTTT.

This chain links TRBV7-7 with TRBJ2-5; perhaps TRBD1 as D (6 bases). The CDR3 is 14 amino acids. Germline loops: CDR1 SSHAT, CDR2 FNYEAQ (reference sequence). Trimming took off 8 bases at V and 0 bases at J, with 13 bases between the two ends. In DNA form, the CDR3 reads TGTGCCAGCGGCCGGGACACGTACCAAGAGACCCAGTACTTC. Protein: CASGRDTYQETQYF.

The rearrangement joins TRBV7-8 to TRBJ2-1, with 13 bases lining up with TRBD2. There are 18 residues in the CDR3. V shed 1 base and J 9 bases; nucleotides not matched to a gene: 12. CDR1 and CDR2 from the germline V gene are SGHVS and FQNEAQ. The CDR3 is CASSLVGTGTSGKGEQFF. As DNA, the CDR3 is TGTGCCAGCAGCTTAGTTGGGACCGGGACTAGCGGGAAGGGTGAGCAGTTCTTC.

This clone has a handful of counts. The chain joins TRBV19 to TRBJ1-3; D gene unclear. The CDR3 runs 16 residues. Germline assignment: CDR1 LNHDA and CDR2 SQIVND (reference sequence). Trimming shortened V by 3 bases and J by 1 base, and 13 bases separated the two germline ends. The CDR3 sequence is CASSMKARESGNTIYF. Written as DNA, the CDR3 is TGTGCCAGTAGTATGAAAGCTCGGGAATCTGGAAACACCATATATTTT.

Of note for this clone: Relative to the germline gene, one junction end is altered; a read error may explain this. The chain has TRBV2 and TRBJ2-7; possibly TRBD1 for D (6 bases). Germline-derived CDR1 and CDR2 are SNHLY and FYNNEI. The CDR3 runs to 14 residues. The CDR3 nucleotides read TGTACCAGCAGTGCTGAGGACAGCTCCTACGAGCAGTACTTC. This gives the protein CTSSAEDSSYEQYF.

The chain has TRBV5-6 and TRBJ2-7; TRBD2 matches 11 bases. The CDR3 runs 16 residues. The V and J ends lost 0 bases and 4 bases, in that order; junction bases with no gene match: 6. Germline V gene lookup returns CDR1 SGHDT and CDR2 YYEEEE. In nucleotides, the CDR3 is TGTGCCAGCAGCTTGGCTCTAGCGGGAGGACTTTACGAGCAGTACTTC. Translation: CASSLALAGGLYEQYF.

V and J are TRBV9 and TRBJ1-1, with TRBD1 identical over 8 bases. This CDR3 region has 15 residues. Unmatched junction bases numbered 9, after V lost 0 bases and J lost 8 bases. The V gene's germline CDR1 is SGDLS and CDR2 YYNGEE. CDR3 loop: CASSVDGQGAIEAFF. Here the CDR3 DNA reads TGTGCCAGCAGCGTAGATGGGCAGGGGGCAATCGAAGCTTTCTTT. Using reference TRBV9 and TRBJ1-1 for the parts outside the CDR3, the full variable domain is DSGVTQTPKHLITATGQRVTLRCSPRSGDLSVYWYQQSLDQGLQFLIQYYNGEERAKGNILERFSAQQFPDLHSELNLSSLELGDSALYFCASSVDGQGAIEAFFGQGTRLTVV.

The chain is built from TRBV7-6 and TRBJ2-7, with 7 bases lining up with TRBD1. There are 14 residues in the CDR3. Unmatched junction bases numbered 11, after V lost 6 bases and J lost 6 bases. Germline lookup yields CDR1 SGHVS and CDR2 FNYEAQ. The CDR3 here is CASSSPPRGLEQYF. The CDR3 DNA is TGTGCCAGCAGTTCCCCCCCGAGGGGGCTCGAGCAGTACTTC.

V and J are TRBV7-2 and TRBJ2-3, with no clear D. There are 14 residues in the CDR3. V was shortened by 0 bases and J by 3 bases, with 7 bases between the two germline ends. Per the germline V gene, CDR1 is SGHTA and CDR2 is FQGNSA. DNA of the CDR3: TGTGCCAGCAGCTTAGCGCCACTGACAGATACGCAGTATTTT. Translated, it gives CASSLAPLTDTQYF.

V is TRBV14 and J is TRBJ2-1; 9 bases fit TRBD1. The CDR3 is 15 residues long. Germline CDR1 and CDR2: SGHDN and FVKESK. With 4 bases clipped from V and 4 bases from J, the junction kept 5 bases outside the gene matches. The CDR3 protein is CASSLGQGQYNEQFF. CDR3 in DNA: TGTGCCAGCAGCCTCGGACAGGGGCAGTACAATGAGCAGTTCTTC.

The V and J genes are TRBV19 and TRBJ2-2, with TRBD1 matching 10 bases. The CDR3 covers 16 residues. The germline gives CDR1 LNHDA, CDR2 SQIVND (reference sequence). V shed 5 bases, J shed 2 bases, and the junction held 5 bases outside the gene matches. In DNA form, the CDR3 reads TGTGCCAGTAGTGTACTGACAGGGGGCAACACCGGGGAGCTGTTTTTT. This gives the protein CASSVLTGGNTGELFF. The full variable domain, in which reference TRBV19 and TRBJ2-2 provide the parts outside the CDR3, is DGGITQSPKYLFRKEGQNVTLSCEQNLNHDAMYWYRQDPGQGLRLIYYSQIVNDFQKGDIAEGYSVSREKKESFPLTVTSAQKNPTAFYLCASSVLTGGNTGELFFGEGSRLTVL.

This chain links TRBV5-1 with TRBJ2-1; D is perhaps TRBD2 (5 bases). CDR3 length: 14 amino acids. Germline V gene sequence: CDR1 SGHRS, CDR2 YFSETQ. The V end lost 0 bases, the J end lost 8 bases, and 12 bases lay between the germline ends. The CDR3 is CASSLVGAGHEQFF. The CDR3 nucleotides are TGCGCCAGCAGCTTGGTGGGAGCCGGGCATGAGCAGTTCTTC.

V usage is TRBV5-1 and J usage is TRBJ2-7, with D perhaps being TRBD1 or TRBD2 (5 bases each). CDR1 and CDR2 from the germline V gene are SGHRS and YFSETQ. Trimming removed 0 bases from V and 5 bases from J, with 6 bases in between. This CDR3 contains 12 residues. CDR3 nucleotide sequence: TGCGCCAGCAGCTTGGTGGGGGACGAGCAGTACTTC. It yields the protein CASSLVGDEQYF. Full variable domain (missing parts from reference TRBV5-1 and TRBJ2-7): KAGVTQTPRYLIKTRGQQVTLSCSPISGHRSVSWYQQTPGQGLQFLFEYFSETQRNKGNFPGRFSGRQFSNSRSEMNVSTLELGDSALYLCASSLVGDEQYFGPGTRLTVT.

V is TRBV18 and J is TRBJ1-5; perhaps TRBD1 as D (6 bases). CDR3 size: 13 residues. Per the germline V gene, CDR1 is KGHSH and CDR2 is LQKENI. Trimming shortened V by 6 bases and J by 5 bases, and 11 bases separated the two germline ends. The CDR3 reads CASSGQNDQPQHF. Here the CDR3 DNA reads TGTGCCAGCTCCGGACAGAATGATCAGCCCCAGCATTTT.

The chain uses TRBV7-2 and TRBJ2-5, with D unclear. The CDR3 loop spans 15 amino acids. Germline values: CDR1 SGHTA, CDR2 FQGNSA. The ends were cut back, 5 bases at V and 2 bases at J, with 15 bases in the middle. The CDR3 loop reads CASSTPSGVQETQYF. The CDR3 bases are TGTGCCAGCAGCACCCCATCTGGGGTTCAAGAGACCCAGTACTTC.

The chain is built from TRBV28 and TRBJ2-2, with D possibly TRBD1 on 6 matching bases. Germline V gene lookup returns CDR1 MDHEN and CDR2 SYDVKM. The CDR3 runs to 15 residues. Between the trimmed V and J ends, which lost 6 bases and 4 bases, there was a span of 15 bases. The chain's CDR3 is CASSIQGIPTGELFF. In DNA form, the CDR3 reads TGTGCCAGCAGCATACAGGGAATTCCCACCGGGGAGCTGTTTTTT.

As regards this clone: A read error is likely, as this CDR3 ends without the conserved phenylalanine or tryptophan. Because the CDR3's place on the DNA is in doubt, the DNA is left out and the CDR3 is given as listed by TCRdb. This sequence joins TRBV21-1 and TRBJ2-7. TRBV21-1 is shown as a pseudogene. The CDR3 extends over 12 residues, inclusive of both ends. The CDR3: CASSKGQGSSAL.

The V and J genes are TRBV29-1 and TRBJ1-5; tentatively, D is TRBD1 (5 bases). V shed 6 bases and J shed 5 bases, with 14 bases lying between them. CDR3 size: 13 residues. CDR1 and CDR2 from the germline V gene are SQVTM and ANQGSEA. CDR3 residues: CSVGTETYQPQHF. DNA for the CDR3: TGCAGCGTCGGGACTGAAACCTATCAGCCCCAGCATTTT.

The V gene is TRBV7-2, the J gene TRBJ2-2; possible D gene TRBD2, 5 bases. The CDR3 length is 16 residues. V was clipped by 1 base and J by 6 bases, with 15 bases between them. Germline CDR1 reads SGHTA; CDR2 reads FQGNSA. DNA for the CDR3: TGTGCCAGCAGCTTAGGTGGTAGCGCAATGGCCGGGGAGCTGTTTTTT. Encoded protein: CASSLGGSAMAGELFF.

This chain links TRBV18 with TRBJ2-3; tentative D call: TRBD2 (5 bases). Germline CDR1 and CDR2: KGHSH and LQKENI. The CDR3 totals 15 residues. The germline V and J ends were trimmed by 2 bases and 2 bases, with 11 bases remaining between them. CDR3 residues: CASSPTGRVTDTQYF. In nucleotides, the CDR3 is TGTGCCAGCTCACCAACGGGAAGGGTCACAGATACGCAGTATTTT.

This clone was detected only once. The V gene is TRBV5-1, the J gene TRBJ2-7; TRBD2 aligns across 15 bases. In germline, CDR1 is SGHRS, CDR2 YFSETQ. This CDR3 contains 16 residues. V shed 4 bases, J shed 1 base, and the junction held 3 bases outside the gene matches. The CDR3 sequence is CASSPGLAGGSYEQYF. The CDR3 DNA is TGCGCCAGCAGCCCGGGACTAGCGGGAGGTTCCTACGAGCAGTACTTC. The full variable domain, its missing parts supplied by reference TRBV5-1 and TRBJ2-7, is KAGVTQTPRYLIKTRGQQVTLSCSPISGHRSVSWYQQTPGQGLQFLFEYFSETQRNKGNFPGRFSGRQFSNSRSEMNVSTLELGDSALYLCASSPGLAGGSYEQYFGPGTRLTVT.

The V call is TRBV10-3, the J call TRBJ2-1; D may be TRBD2 (6 bases). Trimming removed 0 bases at V and 15 bases at J, with 15 bases between. The CDR3 has 13 residues. The germline V gene has CDR1 ENHRY and CDR2 SYGVKD. The CDR3: CAISESTWGVRFF. CDR3 DNA: TGTGCCATCAGTGAGTCGACGTGGGGGGTACGGTTCTTC.

The chain combines TRBV11-2 with TRBJ1-5; D is unclear. Trimming removed 3 bases from V and 1 base from J, with 4 bases in between. In germline, CDR1 is SGHAT, CDR2 FQNNGV. This CDR3 is built from 13 residues. CDR3 DNA: TGTGCCAGCAGCTTGGACAGCAATCAGCCCCAGCATTTT. Residues: CASSLDSNQPQHF.

This chain connects TRBV6-5 to TRBJ2-7; 7 bases match TRBD2. The V gene end was trimmed by 0 bases and the J gene end by 7 bases; junction bases not matched to a gene: 0. This CDR3 has 12 amino acids. The germline V gene encodes CDR1 MNHEY and CDR2 SVGAGI. The CDR3 bases are TGTGCCAGCAGTTACTCGGGAGGGGAGCAGTACTTC. Translated, it gives CASSYSGGEQYF.

V is TRBV29-1 and J is TRBJ2-3; D gene unclear. Germline-derived CDR1 and CDR2 are SQVTM and ANQGSEA. V shed 4 bases and J shed 4 bases, with 3 bases lying between them. The CDR3 covers 10 residues. CDR3 loop: CSVGPDTQYF. The CDR3 nucleotides read TGCAGCGTTGGTCCAGATACGCAGTATTTT.